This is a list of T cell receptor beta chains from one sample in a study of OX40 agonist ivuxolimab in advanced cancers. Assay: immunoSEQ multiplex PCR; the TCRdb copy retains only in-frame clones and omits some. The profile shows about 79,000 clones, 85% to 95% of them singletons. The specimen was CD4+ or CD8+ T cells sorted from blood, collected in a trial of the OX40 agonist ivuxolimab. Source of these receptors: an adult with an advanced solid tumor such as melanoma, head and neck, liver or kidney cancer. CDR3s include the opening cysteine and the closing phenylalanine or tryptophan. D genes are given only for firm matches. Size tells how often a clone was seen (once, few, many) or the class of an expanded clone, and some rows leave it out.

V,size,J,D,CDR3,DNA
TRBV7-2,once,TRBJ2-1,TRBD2,CASSWPTSGASLYNEQFF,TGTGCCAGCAGCTGGCCGACTAGCGGGGCGAGCTTATACAATGAGCAGTTCTTC
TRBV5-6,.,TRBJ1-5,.,CASSLGRYSNQPQHF,TGTGCCAGCAGCTTGGGCCGTTATAGCAATCAGCCCCAGCATTTT
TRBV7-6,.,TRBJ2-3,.,CASSSPNTDTQYF,TGTGCCAGCAGCTCACCCAACACAGATACGCAGTATTTT
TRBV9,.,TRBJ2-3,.,CASSHNDPDTQYF,TGTGCCAGCAGCCATAACGATCCAGATACGCAGTATTTT
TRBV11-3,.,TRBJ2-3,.,CASSLMGPTDTQYF,TGTGCCAGCAGCTTGATGGGGCCCACAGATACGCAGTATTTT
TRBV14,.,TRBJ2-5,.,CASSQDVGTTGVQETQYF,TGTGCCAGCAGCCAAGACGTAGGGACAACGGGGGTGCAAGAGACCCAGTACTTC
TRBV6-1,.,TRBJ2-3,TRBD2,CASSEWVAGGTDTQYF,TGTGCCAGCAGTGAATGGGTAGCGGGGGGCACAGATACGCAGTATTTT
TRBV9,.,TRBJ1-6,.,CASSVQGGDNSPLHF,TGTGCCAGCAGCGTTCAGGGCGGCGACAATTCACCCCTCCACTTT
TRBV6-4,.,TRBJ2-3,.,CASSETGSSTDTQYF,TGTGCCAGCAGTGAAACGGGGAGTAGCACAGATACGCAGTATTTT
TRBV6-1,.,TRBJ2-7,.,CASSPGRDSYEQYF,TGTGCCAGCAGCCCGGGACGGGACTCCTACGAGCAGTACTTC
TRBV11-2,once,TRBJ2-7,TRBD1,CASSLGLGQGTEQYF,TGTGCCAGCAGCTTAGGACTGGGACAGGGGACCGAGCAGTACTTC
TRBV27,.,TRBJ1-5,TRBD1,CASSLYSLDRGISNQPQHF,TGTGCCAGCAGTTTATACTCCCTCGACAGGGGGATTAGCAATCAGCCCCAGCATTTT
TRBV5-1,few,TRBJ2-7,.,CASSFGETRYF,TGCGCCAGCAGCTTCGGGGAGACCCGGTACTTC
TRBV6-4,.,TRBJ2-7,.,CASRHCVTGLESYEQYF,TGTGCCAGCAGGCATTGCGTCACCGGACTCGAGTCCTACGAGCAGTACTTC
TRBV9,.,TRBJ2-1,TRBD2,CASSEGGRSEQFF,TGTGCCAGCAGCGAGGGAGGGCGGAGTGAGCAGTTCTTC
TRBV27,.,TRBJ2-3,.,CASSSPHLVSDTQYF,TGTGCCAGCAGTTCCCCCCACCTAGTCTCAGATACGCAGTATTTT
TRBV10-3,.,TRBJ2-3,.,CAIRGPDTQYF,TGTGCCATCAGGGGCCCAGATACGCAGTATTTT
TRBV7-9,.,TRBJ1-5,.,CASSLGTGNQPQHF,TGTGCCAGCAGCTTAGGGACAGGCAATCAGCCCCAGCATTTT
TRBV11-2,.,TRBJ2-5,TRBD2,CASSLVISGGPKETQYF,TGTGCCAGCAGCTTAGTAATTAGCGGGGGCCCAAAAGAGACCCAGTACTTC
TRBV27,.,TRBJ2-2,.,CASRRGAGWSGELFF,TGTGCCAGCCGACGGGGGGCTGGGTGGTCCGGGGAGCTGTTTTTT
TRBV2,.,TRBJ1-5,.,CASSSDRNSNQPQHF,TGTGCCAGCAGTTCTGACAGGAATAGCAATCAGCCCCAGCATTTT
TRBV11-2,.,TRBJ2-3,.,CASSLGTDTQYF,TGTGCCAGCAGCTTAGGCACAGATACGCAGTATTTT
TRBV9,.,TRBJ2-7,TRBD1,CASSLGQGAYEQYF,TGTGCCAGCAGCCTCGGACAGGGGGCGTACGAGCAGTACTTC
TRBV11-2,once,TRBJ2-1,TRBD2,CASSQGLAGLNEQFF,TGTGCCAGCAGCCAAGGACTAGCGGGGCTCAATGAGCAGTTCTTC
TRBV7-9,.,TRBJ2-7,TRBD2,CASSDSGGLTYEQYF,TGTGCCAGCAGCGATAGCGGGGGACTGACCTACGAGCAGTACTTC
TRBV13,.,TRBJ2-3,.,CASSLDPGDAFTDTQYF,TGTGCCAGCAGCTTAGATCCGGGGGACGCCTTCACAGATACGCAGTATTTT
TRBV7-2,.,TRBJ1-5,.,CASSWAPSQPQHF,TGTGCCAGCAGCTGGGCGCCCAGTCAGCCCCAGCATTTT
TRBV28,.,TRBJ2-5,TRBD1,CASSLQGSSQETQYF,TGTGCCAGCAGCCTACAGGGGAGCTCACAAGAGACCCAGTACTTC
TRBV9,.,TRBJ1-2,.,CASSRGDYGYTF,TGTGCCAGCAGCAGGGGCGACTATGGCTACACCTTC
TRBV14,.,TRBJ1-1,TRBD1,CASSQGARGWIGAFF,TGTGCCAGCAGCCAAGGGGCCAGGGGGTGGATTGGGGCTTTCTTT
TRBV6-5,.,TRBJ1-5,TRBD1,CASSPTGGEAQHF,TGTGCCAGCAGCCCCACAGGGGGCGAGGCCCAGCATTTT
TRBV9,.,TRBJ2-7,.,CASSVGGASEQYF,TGTGCCAGCAGCGTAGGGGGGGCAAGCGAGCAGTACTTC
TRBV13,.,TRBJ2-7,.,CASSPRLRGGYEQYF,TGTGCCAGCAGCCCCCGTTTGAGGGGAGGTTACGAGCAGTACTTC